This T cell receptor beta chain stems from a study of blood T cell repertoires in COVID-19. Sequencing was performed with immunoSEQ multiplex PCR; in TCRdb, only in-frame clones are kept and a portion is missing. This repertoire shows 200,000 or so clones, just under 85% found once; its top ten account for about 6.9%. V lost 2 bases, J lost 2 bases, and 7 bases lay in between. Per the germline V gene, CDR1 is SGHRS and CDR2 is YFSETQ. This CDR3 spans 14 amino acids. Sequenced input: peripheral blood. This clonotype was obtained from a human donor with acute or convalescent COVID-19. The donor label of this sample is uncertain. This sequence joins TRBV5-1 and TRBJ1-4; tentative D call: TRBD1 (5 bases). CDR3 sequence reads: CASSFAGTNEKLFF. The CDR3 DNA sequence: TGCGCCAGCAGCTTTGCAGGGACTAATGAAAAACTGTTTTTT. Using reference TRBV5-1 and TRBJ1-4 for the parts outside the CDR3, the full variable domain is KAGVTQTPRYLIKTRGQQVTLSCSPISGHRSVSWYQQTPGQGLQFLFEYFSETQRNKGNFPGRFSGRQFSNSRSEMNVSTLELGDSALYLCASSFAGTNEKLFFGSGTQLSVL.